These T cell receptor beta chains were read from a single sample in a study of T cells after yellow fever vaccination. TCRdb fed the 5' RACE reads into MiXCR, producing one record per CDR3 protein. The table shows a few hundred thousand distinct CDR3 sequences, with about 8.3% occurring only once. The sequenced sample was PBMCs, obtained approximately 47 days after the first yellow fever vaccination. These TCRs come from a man between 18 and 35 years old who received the YFV17D yellow fever vaccine. The CDR3 runs from the conserved cysteine through the conserved F or W. The order of the fields is clone size, J gene, D gene, V gene, CDR3 DNA, CDR3 protein. The D gene is left open where the match is weak. Some rows mark clone size as missing; the rest say once, few, many or name a class of expanded clone.

many TRBJ2-2 NA TRBV5-1 TGCGCCAGCAGCTCTTCTGGAAGGGCGAACACCGGGGAGCTGTTTTTT CASSSSGRANTGELFF
few TRBJ2-1 NA TRBV7-2 TGTGCCAGCAGCCCGTCGGCTAGCGTGAGCTCCTACAATGAGCAGTTCTTC CASSPSASVSSYNEQFF
few TRBJ1-2 NA TRBV4-3 TGCGCCAGCAGCCAAGGGGTGGTATGGGGCCCTGTAAATGGCTACACCTTC CASSQGVVWGPVNGYTF
NA TRBJ1-3 NA TRBV7-2 TGTGCCAGCACCCCCGGCTCTGGAAACACCATATATTTT CASTPGSGNTIYF
NA TRBJ2-3 NA TRBV23-1 TGCGCCAGCACCGAATCGGGGTATGGGGAGGACGGCACAGATACGCAGTATTTT CASTESGYGEDGTDTQYF
NA TRBJ2-5 NA TRBV18 TGTGCCAGCTCACCACCGGGGCTAGCGAGGAAAGAGACCCAGTACTTC CASSPPGLARKETQYF
NA TRBJ2-5 NA TRBV5-1 TGCGCCAGCAGCTTGGGCGGGTCCGAAGAGACCCAGTACTTC CASSLGGSEETQYF
NA TRBJ2-4 TRBD1 TRBV14 TGTGCCAGCGGGACAGGGGGGGGAAAAAACATTCAGTACTTC CASGTGGGKNIQYF
few TRBJ2-1 TRBD2 TRBV5-1 TGCGCCAGCAGCGCCCGGGAGCGGGGGGGCTACAATGAGCAGTTCTTC CASSARERGGYNEQFF
NA TRBJ1-1 NA TRBV12-3/TRBV12-4 TGTGCCAGCAGCTCCTGGCAAACTGAAGCTTTCTTT CASSSWQTEAFF
many TRBJ1-5 NA TRBV5-5 TGTGCCAGCAGCTTGAGGCTCGGGAAATATAGCAATCAGCCCCAGCATTTT CASSLRLGKYSNQPQHF
NA TRBJ1-1 NA TRBV7-3 TGTGCCAGCAGCTCAAACCAGAACACTGAAGCTTTCTTT CASSSNQNTEAFF
NA TRBJ1-1 NA TRBV12-3/TRBV12-4 TGTGCCAGCAAGGACCGAAACACTGAAGCTTTCTTT CASKDRNTEAFF
NA TRBJ2-1 TRBD2 TRBV7-3 TGTGCCAGCAGCTTACGGGGGGGTGGTTATGAGCAGTTCTTC CASSLRGGGYEQFF
NA TRBJ2-5 NA TRBV5-1 TGCGCCAGCAGCTTGCGTGTGGCCCAAGAGACCCAGTACTTC CASSLRVAQETQYF
NA TRBJ1-2 NA TRBV5-1 TGCGCCAGCAGCACAGACAGTTCCTATGGCTACACCTTC CASSTDSSYGYTF
few TRBJ1-1 NA TRBV20-1 TGCAGTGCTAGTCTGCCAGGACGAGGAGCTTTCTTT CSASLPGRGAFF
few TRBJ1-3 NA TRBV6-5 TGTGCCAGCAGTTACTCGAAAATCTCTGGAAACACCATATATTTT CASSYSKISGNTIYF
many TRBJ1-1 NA TRBV4-1 TGCGCCAGCAGCCTACGGATGAACACTGAAGCTTTCTTT CASSLRMNTEAFF
NA TRBJ1-6 TRBD1 TRBV12-3/TRBV12-4 TGTGCCAGCAGTCCAGGGGGCGTCGGTACCTATAATTCACCCCTCCACTTT CASSPGGVGTYNSPLHF
NA TRBJ1-2 TRBD1 TRBV5-1 TGCGCCAGCAGCAAGGGACAGTCTAACTATGGCTACACCTTC CASSKGQSNYGYTF
NA TRBJ2-3 TRBD2 TRBV5-5 TGTGCCAGCAGCTTGGGGACTAGCGGGGGCCGAGGCACAGATACGCAGTATTTT CASSLGTSGGRGTDTQYF
few TRBJ1-1 NA TRBV18 TGTGCCAGCTCACTGGGGTTTCAGGCTGAAGCTTTCTTT CASSLGFQAEAFF
NA TRBJ1-5 TRBD1 TRBV27 TGTGCCAGCACCCTAATCCAGGGGGATCAGCCCCAGCATTTT CASTLIQGDQPQHF
NA TRBJ2-5 NA TRBV5-1 TGCGCCAGCAGCTTGGAGTGGGGAGAGACCCAGTACTTC CASSLEWGETQYF
NA TRBJ2-2 NA TRBV7-9 TGTGCCAGCAGCTCAACGACCTCCGACTCCTTGGGGGAGCTGTTTTTT CASSSTTSDSLGELFF
NA TRBJ1-2 NA TRBV4-1 TGCGCCAGCAGCCAAGAGCAACAGTACCCTAGTGGCTACACCTTC CASSQEQQYPSGYTF
few TRBJ2-7 NA TRBV7-9 TGTGCCAGCAGCTTAGTGACAGCCAGCTACGAGCAGTACTTC CASSLVTASYEQYF
few TRBJ2-2 TRBD1 TRBV12-3/TRBV12-4 TGTGCCAGCAGTTCCGGGACAGCTCTTCCCACCGGGGAGCTGTTTTTT CASSSGTALPTGELFF
NA TRBJ1-5 NA TRBV5-1 TGCGCCAGCCGACGGGGGGACTTCAATCAGCCCCAGCATTTT CASRRGDFNQPQHF
many TRBJ1-6 NA TRBV7-2 TGTGCCAGCAGCTTAGGAACAATTAATTCACCCCTCCACTTT CASSLGTINSPLHF
NA TRBJ1-2 TRBD1 TRBV12-3/TRBV12-4 TGTGCCAGCAGCTCCGGGACAGTAAACCTCGCCTATGGCTACACCTTC CASSSGTVNLAYGYTF
NA TRBJ2-5 NA TRBV29-1 TGCAGCGTTGACCAGGGGCGGGAGACCCAGTACTTC CSVDQGRETQYF
NA TRBJ1-6 NA TRBV28 TGTGCCAGCAGTCTGCCGAGTCGAGGGTCACCCCTCCACTTT CASSLPSRGSPLHF
NA TRBJ1-1 NA TRBV5-1 TGCGCCAGCAGCTTCTCAGGGCTGCACACTGAAGCTTTCTTT CASSFSGLHTEAFF
NA TRBJ2-7 TRBD1 TRBV5-6 TGTGCCAGCAGCTTAGAAGGGACAGGGTCTGGCGAGCAGTACTTC CASSLEGTGSGEQYF
few TRBJ1-2 TRBD1 TRBV15 TGTGCCACCAGCAGAGATGGGACAGGGAATGGCTACACCTTC CATSRDGTGNGYTF
few TRBJ1-2 TRBD1 TRBV10-3 TGTGCCATCAGGGAATTGACAGGGAGCTATGGCTACACCTTC CAIRELTGSYGYTF
many TRBJ2-5 TRBD1 TRBV6-5 TGTGCCAGCAGTTGGGACAGGGAGACCCAGTACTTC CASSWDRETQYF
few TRBJ1-1 TRBD1 TRBV4-1 TGCGCCAGCAGCCAGATCGAAGGACAGGGAGAAGCTTTCTTT CASSQIEGQGEAFF
NA TRBJ2-6 NA TRBV7-9 TGTGCCAGCAGCTTAGGGCTTACGTGGGCTGGGGCCAACGTCCTGACTTTC CASSLGLTWAGANVLTF
few TRBJ2-5 TRBD2 TRBV6-1 TGTGCCAGCAGTCCCGGGGGACTAGCGGGGGGCTCGGTACAAGAGACCCAGTACTTC CASSPGGLAGGSVQETQYF
few TRBJ2-5 NA TRBV7-3 TGTGCCAGCAGCTTAATGGGCAGCGGCCAAGAGACCCAGTACTTC CASSLMGSGQETQYF
few TRBJ1-3 NA TRBV6-1 TGTGCCAGCAGCCTAGTAGTCGGAGACACCATATATTTT CASSLVVGDTIYF
few TRBJ2-6 NA TRBV11-2 TGTGCCAGCAGCACGCGGGGAGCTGGGGCCAACGTCCTGACTTTC CASSTRGAGANVLTF
few TRBJ1-1 NA TRBV7-9 TGTGCCAGCAGATCCGGGACGGCGAACACTGAAGCTTTCTTT CASRSGTANTEAFF
few TRBJ1-1 TRBD1 TRBV20-1 TGCAGTGCTACGGACCCGGGCAGGGGGAGCACTGAAGCTTTCTTT CSATDPGRGSTEAFF
NA TRBJ2-5 TRBD2 TRBV7-7 TGTGCTAGCAGCTTAGCGGGGGGCCCGGAGGATGGGACCCAGTACTTC CASSLAGGPEDGTQYF